Presented here are 32 T cell receptor beta chains from one specimen sequenced in a study of CD8 T cells in ankylosing spondylitis. From the 5' RACE reads, TCRdb called clonotypes with MiXCR, one entry per CDR3 protein. The sample holds 200,000 to 250,000 distinct CDR3 sequences; roughly 24% are singletons and the top ten take approximately 6.6%. Source material: blood, either unsorted or a sorted T cell fraction (not recorded which). These receptor sequences come from a male donor with ankylosing spondylitis or in good health (not recorded which).

This clonotype was observed many times. This sequence joins TRBV4-3 and TRBJ2-3; 11 nucleotides line up with TRBD2. There are 18 residues in the CDR3. The germline V gene encodes CDR1 LGHNA and CDR2 YSLEER. The J segment lost 3 bases and the V segment lost 5 bases, leaving 13 bases of the junction unmatched. CDR3 in amino acids: CASSVLGGSGRVTDTQYF. In DNA form, the CDR3 reads TGCGCCAGCAGCGTCCTAGGGGGTAGCGGGAGGGTTACAGATACGCAGTATTTT.

This clonotype was observed at least ten times. The chain couples TRBV12-3 or TRBV12-4 to TRBJ2-2; weak D call: TRBD1 (5 bases). The CDR3 sequence is 16 residues long. V lost 3 bases to trimming and J lost 0 bases, with 11 bases between them. CDR3 nucleotide sequence: TGTGCCAGCAGTTTGTTGGTACAGGCGAACACCGGGGAGCTGTTTTTT. As protein: CASSLLVQANTGELFF.

The sample holds many counts of this clonotype. The chain joins TRBV20-1 to TRBJ1-2; 7 bases fit TRBD1. Germline lookup yields CDR1 DFQATT and CDR2 SNEGSKA (reference sequence). This CDR3 region has 15 residues. J lost 0 bases, V lost 3 bases, and 7 bases had no gene match. CDR3 nucleotides: TGCAGTGCTAGGGGAGACAGGGTAGCTAACTATGGCTACACCTTC. Amino acid sequence: CSARGDRVANYGYTF.

This clonotype showed up many times. This chain uses TRBV29-1 with TRBJ1-6; tentative D call: TRBD1 (5 bases). The CDR3 sequence is 14 residues long. Germline lookup yields CDR1 SQVTM and CDR2 ANQGSEA. V was clipped by 5 bases and J by 7 bases, with 15 bases between them. The CDR3 protein is CSVRKEGINSPLHF. CDR3 DNA: TGCAGCGTTCGAAAGGAGGGGATAAATTCACCCCTCCACTTT.

The chain uses TRBV4-1 and TRBJ2-7, with D tentatively TRBD1 or TRBD2 (5 bases each). Trimming removed 4 bases from V and 5 bases from J, with 18 bases in between. CDR3 length: 15 residues. In germline, CDR1 is MGHRA, CDR2 YSYEKL. The CDR3 bases are TGCGCCAGCAGCCCCCGGGGCCGCGGCCTGGACGAGCAGTACTTC. Translated: CASSPRGRGLDEQYF.

The chain uses TRBV5-1 and TRBJ2-7; 11 bases are a match to TRBD1. There are 15 residues in the CDR3. Germline V gives CDR1 SGHRS, CDR2 YFSETQ. J was trimmed by 2 bases and V by 0 bases; bases with no gene match: 1. CDR3 sequence: CASSLGGQGAYEQYF. DNA for the CDR3: TGCGCCAGCAGCTTGGGGGGACAGGGGGCCTACGAGCAGTACTTC.

This rearrangement joins TRBV5-1 to TRBJ2-1; TRBD2 matches 7 bases. J was trimmed by 4 bases and V by 0 bases; bases with no gene match: 7. The CDR3 covers 16 residues. The germline V gene has CDR1 SGHRS and CDR2 YFSETQ. This CDR3 reads CASSLGASSGYNEQFF. The CDR3 nucleotides are TGCGCCAGCAGCTTGGGAGCGTCTAGCGGATACAATGAGCAGTTCTTC.

A few counts support this clonotype. V gene TRBV20-1 combines with J gene TRBJ2-5; 13 bases align to TRBD2. The trim removed 0 bases at V and 4 bases at J, leaving 5 bases unmatched. Germline assignment: CDR1 DFQATT and CDR2 SNEGSKA (reference sequence). This CDR3 region has 16 residues. CDR3 bases: TGCAGTGCTAGAGACCGACTAGCGGGAGGTCGAGAGACCCAGTACTTC. Its translation: CSARDRLAGGRETQYF.

The rearrangement joins TRBV7-2 to TRBJ2-2, with 9 bases lining up with TRBD2. Germline CDR1 SGHTA, CDR2 FQGNSA. Losses at the gene ends were 5 bases for V and 8 bases for J; bases not matched to a gene: 9. This CDR3 is 15 amino acids long. The DNA of the CDR3 is TGTGCCAGCAGCAGCAGCGGGAGGAGGGGGGGGGAGCTGTTTTTT. Translation gives CASSSSGRRGGELFF.

This clonotype was found a few times. The genes are TRBV5-1 and TRBJ1-1; weak D call: TRBD1 (5 bases). Deletions cut 0 bases from V and 3 bases from J, with 12 bases between. CDR3 length equals 15 residues. Germline V gene lookup returns CDR1 SGHRS and CDR2 YFSETQ. In nucleotides, the CDR3 is TGCGCCAGCAGCTTGGCCGGGGGATTGCACACTGAAGCTTTCTTT. Protein: CASSLAGGLHTEAFF.

This clonotype was recorded once. The chain couples TRBV29-1 to TRBJ2-1, with TRBD2 matching 13 bases. CDR1 SQVTM and CDR2 ANQGSEA come from the germline V gene. V shed 0 bases, J shed 4 bases, and the junction held 3 bases outside the gene matches. This CDR3 has 16 residues. DNA for the CDR3: TGCAGCGTTGAAGACGGGACTAGCGGGACATACAATGAGCAGTTCTTC. It specifies CSVEDGTSGTYNEQFF.

V and J are TRBV7-2 and TRBJ2-1; D may correspond to TRBD1 or TRBD2 (5 bases each). CDR3 length: 13 amino acids. V lost 1 base and J 12 bases, leaving 13 bases between the germline ends. CDR1 SGHTA and CDR2 FQGNSA come from the germline V gene. CDR3: CASSLDLGTLQFF. CDR3 in DNA: TGTGCCAGCAGCTTAGATCTCGGGACCCTGCAGTTCTTC.

This clonotype appeared a few times. The chain links TRBV20-1 to TRBJ2-7, with D possibly TRBD1 on 6 matching bases. CDR3 size: 13 residues. V dropped 6 bases and J dropped 7 bases, with 19 bases sitting between them. CDR1 is DFQATT, CDR2 SNEGSKA, per germline (reference sequence). CDR3 nucleotides: TGCAGTGCAAAATCGACAGGTGTCGGGGAGCAGTACTTC. Translation: CSAKSTGVGEQYF.

The chain uses TRBV29-1 and TRBJ1-2; D is possibly TRBD1 (5 bases). The ends were cut back, 6 bases at V and 4 bases at J, with 12 bases in the middle. Germline V gene sequence: CDR1 SQVTM, CDR2 ANQGSEA. The CDR3 length is 12 residues. Written as DNA, the CDR3 is TGCAGCGTCGGGACCGATCCCTATGGCTACACCTTC. It translates to CSVGTDPYGYTF.

This rearrangement joins TRBV7-2 to TRBJ2-3; D is undetermined. This CDR3 has 14 amino acids. V lost 5 bases to trimming and J lost 2 bases, with 11 bases between them. Germline CDR1 is SGHTA and CDR2 is FQGNSA. As DNA, the CDR3 is TGTGCCAGCAGCCCGTCCAGCGACACAGATACGCAGTATTTT. Translation: CASSPSSDTDTQYF.

This clonotype was seen ten or more times. The chain carries TRBV18 and TRBJ1-1; D unresolved. The CDR3 has 13 residues. V was pared by 11 bases and J by 3 bases, with 16 bases between. Germline V gene sequence: CDR1 KGHSH, CDR2 LQKENI. CDR3 DNA: TGTGCCGGCCTCGTCGGCTTGGACACTGAAGCTTTCTTT. It yields the protein CAGLVGLDTEAFF. Full variable domain (outside the CDR3, taken from reference TRBV18 and TRBJ1-1): NAGVMQNPRHLVRRRGQEARLRCSPMKGHSHVYWYRQLPEEGLKFMVYLQKENIIDESGMPKERFSAEFPKEGPSILRIQQVVRGDSAAYFCAGLVGLDTEAFFGQGTRLTVV.

Ten or more counts support this clonotype. A read error may account for a junction end that differs from germline. The rearrangement links TRBV4-3 to TRBJ2-3, with unresolved D. CDR1 and CDR2 from the germline V gene are LGHNA and YSLEER. This CDR3 comprises 13 residues. CDR3 sequence reads: CASSQEGSFSPIW. DNA for the CDR3: TGCGCCAGCAGCCAAGAAGGCAGTTTTTCCCCTATTTGG.

The sample holds many counts of this clonotype. V is TRBV2 and J is TRBJ2-5; D may be TRBD2 (7 bases). This CDR3 spans 15 amino acids. Germline CDR1 and CDR2: SNHLY and FYNNEI. Trimming removed 11 bases from V and 2 bases from J, with 21 bases in between. DNA for the CDR3: TGTGCCGAGAGCCAAGGGGGAGGGCCACAAGAGACCCAGTACTTC. Residues: CAESQGGGPQETQYF.

This clonotype turned up a few times. The chain uses TRBV20-1 and TRBJ1-5; D unclear. This CDR3 has 11 amino acids. Germline lookup yields CDR1 DFQATT and CDR2 SNEGSKA (reference sequence). Trimming left V 1 base short and J 7 bases short, with 5 bases between. The CDR3 spells CSARVGQPQHF. The CDR3 region has the DNA TGCAGTGCTAGAGTAGGACAGCCCCAGCATTTT.

There are a few counts of this clonotype. The J gene is TRBJ1-5, the V gene TRBV24-1, with a tentative D call TRBD1 (5 bases). Per the germline V gene, CDR1 is KGHDR and CDR2 is SFDVKD. This CDR3 has 12 amino acids. V lost 5 bases and J 9 bases, leaving 10 bases between the germline ends. The CDR3 here is CATSVKGTPQHF. In nucleotides, the CDR3 is TGTGCCACCAGTGTGAAGGGGACGCCCCAGCATTTT.

Comment on this clonotype: Given a much more abundant clone one base away, this may be a read error. This chain links TRBV24-1 with TRBJ2-6; D gene ambiguous. Between the trimmed V and J ends, which lost 4 bases and 1 base, there was a span of 1 base. Germline V lookup: CDR1 KGHDR, CDR2 SFDVKD. The CDR3 length is 13 residues. Here the CDR3 reads CATSESGANVLTF. The CDR3 DNA follows: TGTGCCACCAGTGAATCTGGGGCCAACGTCCTGACTTTC.

This clonotype was counted only a few times. The chain joins TRBV2 to TRBJ1-5; no reliable D call. Germline V gene data show CDR1 as SNHLY and CDR2 as FYNNEI. Trimming removed 4 bases from V and 7 bases from J, with 8 bases in between. This CDR3 has 12 amino acids. The CDR3 bases are TGTGCCAGCAGTGCGTCCGGGCAGCCCCAGCATTTT. Its protein product is CASSASGQPQHF.

The chain uses TRBV6-1 and TRBJ1-6; weak D call: TRBD1 (6 bases). Per the germline V gene, CDR1 is MNHNS and CDR2 is SASEGT. Trimming cost V 7 bases and J 14 bases, with 21 bases left between them. The length of the CDR3 is 14 residues. The chain's CDR3 is CASIEGGRGLSLHF. CDR3 nucleotide sequence: TGTGCCAGCATAGAGGGGGGGCGCGGGTTATCCCTCCACTTT.

This clonotype has more than one count but fewer than ten. The chain is built from TRBV7-2 and TRBJ2-7; 7 bases fit TRBD1. V lost 4 bases and J lost 3; bases outside the gene matches: 15. CDR3 length: 17 amino acids. Germline V gene lookup returns CDR1 SGHTA and CDR2 FQGNSA. The CDR3 bases are TGTGCCAGCAGCTCTGTCCCCCACCGGGACAGACACTACGAGCAGTACTTC. Protein sequence: CASSSVPHRDRHYEQYF.

In this sample, this clonotype turned up many times. The chain carries TRBV10-3 and TRBJ2-3, with 10 bases that match TRBD1. The V gene end was trimmed by 6 bases and the J gene end by 5 bases; junction bases not matched to a gene: 2. Germline CDR1 is ENHRY and CDR2 is SYGVKD. The CDR3 is made up of 13 amino acids. The CDR3 DNA sequence: TGTGCCATCAGGGACAGGGGGAGAGATACGCAGTATTTT. Translation gives CAIRDRGRDTQYF.

The sample holds many counts of this clonotype. This chain connects TRBV11-2 to TRBJ2-7; D is undetermined. This CDR3 has 13 residues. V was clipped by 2 bases and J by 6 bases, with 11 bases between them. Germline lookup yields CDR1 SGHAT and CDR2 FQNNGV. For the CDR3, the DNA is TGTGCCAGCAGCTTATCGGCGGAAGGCGAGCAGTACTTC. Translation: CASSLSAEGEQYF.

This clonotype was counted many times. The gene calls are TRBV9 and TRBJ2-1; 10 nucleotides line up with TRBD2. This CDR3 contains 15 residues. Looked up from germline, CDR1 is SGDLS and CDR2 is YYNGEE. V trimming: 2 bases; J trimming: 8 bases; junction bases outside the gene matches: 7. CDR3: CASSVSSGSFDEQFF. For the CDR3, the DNA is TGTGCCAGCAGCGTCTCTAGCGGGAGTTTTGATGAGCAGTTCTTC. Based on the CDR3 plus reference TRBV9 and TRBJ2-1, the full variable domain is DSGVTQTPKHLITATGQRVTLRCSPRSGDLSVYWYQQSLDQGLQFLIQYYNGEERAKGNILERFSAQQFPDLHSELNLSSLELGDSALYFCASSVSSGSFDEQFFGPGTRLTVL.

This clonotype has only a few counts. The chain has TRBV29-1 and TRBJ2-4; D possibly corresponds to TRBD2 (5 bases). The CDR3 extends over 15 amino acids. Trimming cost V 4 bases and J 2 bases, with 15 bases left between them. The germline V gene has CDR1 SQVTM and CDR2 ANQGSEA. This CDR3 reads CSVARATGPKNIQYF. The CDR3 coding sequence is TGCAGCGTTGCGCGGGCCACGGGTCCCAAAAACATTCAGTACTTC. Variable domain in full (rest from reference TRBV29-1 and TRBJ2-4): SAVISQKPSRDICQRGTSLTIQCQVDSQVTMMFWYRQQPGQSLTLIATANQGSEATYESGFVIDKFPISRPNLTFSTLTVSNMSPEDSSIYLCSVARATGPKNIQYFGAGTRLSVL.

This clonotype has at least ten counts. The chain employs TRBV4-1 and TRBJ2-1; the D gene could be TRBD1 or TRBD2 (5 bases each). From germline, CDR1 is MGHRA and CDR2 YSYEKL. V lost 2 bases to trimming and J lost 0 bases, with 17 bases between them. The CDR3 is made up of 18 amino acids. CDR3 DNA sequence: TGCGCCAGCAGCCAATGGAATCCGGGACGCAGCTCCTACAATGAGCAGTTCTTC. Translation gives CASSQWNPGRSSYNEQFF.

This chain uses TRBV29-1 with TRBJ1-1, with D hard to call. The V end lost 2 bases, the J end lost 5 bases, and 15 bases lay between the germline ends. CDR1 SQVTM and CDR2 ANQGSEA come from the germline V gene. The length of the CDR3 is 14 residues. The CDR3 reads CSVEPRLRGTEAFF. The CDR3 nucleotides read TGCAGCGTTGAACCCCGTTTGAGAGGGACTGAAGCTTTCTTT.

Ten or more counts support this clonotype. The chain links TRBV4-1 to TRBJ2-1; a possible D gene is TRBD2 (6 bases). V lost 0 bases and J 3 bases, leaving 12 bases between the germline ends. CDR1 is MGHRA and CDR2 is YSYEKL in the germline V gene. This CDR3 is built from 16 residues. The CDR3 loop is CASSQDGGEGYNEQFF. For the CDR3, the DNA is TGCGCCAGCAGCCAAGATGGAGGGGAAGGCTACAATGAGCAGTTCTTC.

The V and J genes are TRBV9 and TRBJ1-2, with TRBD1 matching over 7 bases. Germline V gene lookup returns CDR1 SGDLS and CDR2 YYNGEE. The CDR3 sequence is 15 residues long. V shed 0 bases and J 4 bases; nucleotides not matched to a gene: 6. The CDR3 spells CASSVEATGSYGYTF. In DNA form, the CDR3 reads TGTGCCAGCAGCGTAGAGGCGACAGGGAGCTATGGCTACACCTTC.